This T cell receptor (beta chain) was observed in a study of blood T cell repertoires in COVID-19. Study summary: Acute-phase and convalescent COVID-19 samples originated in the United States, Italy and Spain. Nucleic acid was either cDNA or gDNA, and it came from T cells, B-cell-depleted T cells, or PBMCs.

It was during active infection that Seattle patients were enrolled and then longitudinally followed. Trimming left V 5 bases short and J 3 bases short, with 14 bases between. The V gene's germline CDR1 is LNHDA and CDR2 SQIVND (reference sequence). The CDR3 contains 15 residues. Original data processing: It was from reference gene primer amplification that nucleated cell counts were estimated. Libraries were prepared by immunoSEQ multiplex PCR; TCRdb keeps only in-frame clonotypes and omits some of them. V and J calls and clone size come straight from that table; D and trimming were deduced from the DNA. The sample has fewer than 60,000 clones, 65% to 85% seen once; the top ten hold around 10%.

This TCR derives from an older man with COVID-19, enrolled during active disease. Sample: peripheral blood. V and J are TRBV19 and TRBJ1-5, with no clear D. The CDR3 coding sequence is TGTGCCAGTAGTCTGTTCGGCGGCTTCAATCAGCCCCAGCATTTT. This sequence encodes CASSLFGGFNQPQHF.